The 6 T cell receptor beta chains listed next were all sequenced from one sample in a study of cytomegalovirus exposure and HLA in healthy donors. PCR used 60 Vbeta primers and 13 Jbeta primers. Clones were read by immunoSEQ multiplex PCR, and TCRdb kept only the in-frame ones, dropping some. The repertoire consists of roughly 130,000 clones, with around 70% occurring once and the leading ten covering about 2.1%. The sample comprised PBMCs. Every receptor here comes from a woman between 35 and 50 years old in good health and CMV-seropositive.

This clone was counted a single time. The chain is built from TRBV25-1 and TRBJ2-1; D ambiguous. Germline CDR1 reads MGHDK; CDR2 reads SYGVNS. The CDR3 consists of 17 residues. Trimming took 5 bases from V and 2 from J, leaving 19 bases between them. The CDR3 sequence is CASSNQPRLKPYNEQFF. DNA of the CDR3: TGTGCCAGCAGTAACCAACCTAGGTTAAAACCCTACAATGAGCAGTTCTTC.

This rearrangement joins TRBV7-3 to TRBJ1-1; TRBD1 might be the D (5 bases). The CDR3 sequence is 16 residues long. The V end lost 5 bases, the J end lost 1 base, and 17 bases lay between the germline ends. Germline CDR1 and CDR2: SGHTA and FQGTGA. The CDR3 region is CASSAHAGWGNTEAFF. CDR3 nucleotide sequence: TGTGCCAGCAGCGCACATGCAGGGTGGGGGAACACTGAAGCTTTCTTT.

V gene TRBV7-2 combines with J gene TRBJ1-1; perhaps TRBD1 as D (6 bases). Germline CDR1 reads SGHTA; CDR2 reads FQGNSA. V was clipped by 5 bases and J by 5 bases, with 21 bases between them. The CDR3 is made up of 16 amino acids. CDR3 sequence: CASSPTGTQRITEAFF. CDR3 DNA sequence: TGTGCCAGCAGCCCGACAGGAACCCAACGAATAACTGAAGCTTTCTTT.

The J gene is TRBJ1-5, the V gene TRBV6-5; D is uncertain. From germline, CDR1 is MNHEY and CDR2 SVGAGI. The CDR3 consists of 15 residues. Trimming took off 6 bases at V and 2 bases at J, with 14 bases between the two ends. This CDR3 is CASRLGPNGNQPQHF. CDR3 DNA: TGTGCCAGCAGGCTTGGGCCTAATGGCAATCAGCCCCAGCATTTT.

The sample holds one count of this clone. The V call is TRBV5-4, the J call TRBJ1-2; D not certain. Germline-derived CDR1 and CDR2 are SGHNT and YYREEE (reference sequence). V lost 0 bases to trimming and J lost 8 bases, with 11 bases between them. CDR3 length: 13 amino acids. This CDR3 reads CASSLDRAWGYTF. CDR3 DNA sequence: TGTGCCAGCAGCTTGGATAGAGCTTGGGGCTACACCTTC.

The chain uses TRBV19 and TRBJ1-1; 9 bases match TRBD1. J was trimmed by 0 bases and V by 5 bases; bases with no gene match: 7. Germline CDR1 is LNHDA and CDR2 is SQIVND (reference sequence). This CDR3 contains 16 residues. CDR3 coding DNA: TGTGCCAGTAGTCCCCTACAGGGGGCGGTGAACACTGAAGCTTTCTTT. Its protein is CASSPLQGAVNTEAFF.